These 14 T cell receptor beta chains came from one sample sequenced in a study of T-cell reconstitution after alpha-beta-depleted transplantation in children. Unique molecular identifiers were built into the TCRbeta library. TCRdb ran MiXCR on the PCR reads and lists one entry per CDR3 protein. The sample yields just over 950,000 distinct CDR3 sequences, 25% to 30% seen once. Sequencing was performed on PBMCs, mostly from graft donor cells, taken 360 days after TCRalphabeta/CD19-depleted stem cell transplant. All receptors come from a boy under two years old who had a stem cell transplant for SCID, so the T cells may come from the graft donor.

This clonotype was seen at least ten times. The chain carries TRBV4-3 and TRBJ2-1; D is ambiguous. The V end lost 0 bases, the J end lost 1 base, and 13 bases lay between the germline ends. This CDR3 comprises 17 residues. Germline V gene lookup returns CDR1 LGHNA and CDR2 YSLEER. This CDR3 reads CASSQDLRPSSYNEQFF. The CDR3 region has the DNA TGCGCCAGCAGCCAAGATTTGAGGCCGTCTTCCTACAATGAGCAGTTCTTC.

This clonotype turned up a few times. The gene calls are TRBV12-5 and TRBJ2-1, with 12 bases that match TRBD2. The CDR3 consists of 17 residues. J was trimmed by 10 bases and V by 0 bases; bases with no gene match: 10. The germline gives CDR1 LGHNT, CDR2 FRNRAP. CDR3 nucleotides: TGTGCTAGTGGTTTGGTACAGACTAGCGGGGGTGGTTCGGAGCAGTTCTTC. Encoded protein: CASGLVQTSGGGSEQFF.

This clonotype was detected only a few times. The chain couples TRBV29-1 to TRBJ2-1; 7 bases are a match to TRBD1. The junction had 5 bases not matched to a gene; V was cut back by 6 bases and J by 0 bases. Germline CDR1 SQVTM, CDR2 ANQGSEA. CDR3 size: 14 residues. The CDR3: CSVRQGPSYNEQFF. The DNA of the CDR3 is TGCAGCGTGCGACAGGGACCCTCCTACAATGAGCAGTTCTTC.

CDR3 coding DNA: TGCGCCAGCAGCGCCCCCAGTAACTATGGCTACACCTTC. Its protein is CASSAPSNYGYTF. The chain recombines TRBV5-1 with TRBJ1-2; D gene uncertain. V lost 4 bases and J 1 base, leaving 8 bases between the germline ends. CDR3 length: 13 residues. The germline V gene encodes CDR1 SGHRS and CDR2 YFSETQ.

This clonotype was observed at least ten times. The chain carries TRBV7-8 and TRBJ1-2; D possibly corresponds to TRBD1 (5 bases). The CDR3 contains 14 residues. V was cut by 4 bases and J by 4 bases, with 13 bases left in between. Per the germline V gene, CDR1 is SGHVS and CDR2 is FQNEAQ. The DNA of the CDR3 is TGTGCCAGCAGCTCCTCTGGGGGGGTCTATGGCTACACCTTC. This codes for CASSSSGGVYGYTF.

There are a few counts of this clonotype. This chain uses TRBV12-5 with TRBJ2-1, with 12 nucleotides matching TRBD2. CDR1 and CDR2 (germline): LGHNT, FRNRAP. This CDR3 has 16 residues. With 3 bases clipped from V and 3 bases from J, the junction kept 3 bases outside the gene matches. CDR3 nucleotide sequence: TGTGCTAGTGGTTTCGTACTAGCGGGGGGCTACAATGAGCAGTTCTTC. Translated: CASGFVLAGGYNEQFF.

This clonotype was seen many times. The chain joins TRBV4-2 to TRBJ2-1; TRBD2 is a possible D gene (6 bases). The CDR3 extends over 15 amino acids. V lost 4 bases, J lost 4 bases, and 14 bases lay in between. Germline CDR1 and CDR2: LGHNA and YNFKEQ. CDR3 nucleotides: TGTGCCAGCAGCCCCCGGGACTGGCTATACAATGAGCAGTTCTTC. Encoded protein: CASSPRDWLYNEQFF.

The chain is built from TRBV5-1 and TRBJ2-3; D is perhaps TRBD2 (5 bases). V gave up 7 bases and J gave up 2 bases, with 20 bases separating them. Germline CDR1 SGHRS, CDR2 YFSETQ. The CDR3 is 16 amino acids. The CDR3 loop is CASGRVGNANTDTQYF. The DNA for the CDR3 is TGCGCCAGCGGGAGAGTGGGGAATGCGAACACAGATACGCAGTATTTT.

This clonotype occurred a few times. This sequence joins TRBV11-2 and TRBJ2-5; D may correspond to TRBD1 or TRBD2 (5 bases each). The germline CDR1 and CDR2 sequences are SGHAT and FQNNGV. The length of the CDR3 is 14 residues. V dropped 2 bases and J dropped 4 bases, with 11 bases sitting between them. The chain's CDR3 is CASSLRPGPETQYF. Written as DNA, the CDR3 is TGTGCCAGCAGCTTAAGGCCGGGGCCAGAGACCCAGTACTTC.

The rearrangement links TRBV20-1 to TRBJ1-4, with TRBD1 identical over 8 bases. Trimming cost V 3 bases and J 7 bases; bases outside gene matches: 7. CDR1 and CDR2 from the germline V gene are DFQATT and SNEGSKA (reference sequence). The CDR3 contains 14 residues. This CDR3 reads CSASDDRGAEKLFF. The DNA of the CDR3 is TGCAGTGCTAGTGATGACAGGGGAGCTGAAAAACTGTTTTTT.

The chain is built from TRBV20-1 and TRBJ1-5; perhaps TRBD1 as D (5 bases). Germline V gene lookup returns CDR1 DFQATT and CDR2 SNEGSKA (reference sequence). There are 15 residues in the CDR3. V was trimmed by 0 bases and J by 2 bases, leaving 11 bases between them. In DNA, the CDR3 is TGCAGTGCTAGAGAAACGAGGGGAGGCAATCAGCCCCAGCATTTT. It encodes CSARETRGGNQPQHF.

The chain recombines TRBV20-1 with TRBJ1-1; D perhaps matches TRBD1 (6 bases). The CDR3 runs 15 residues. Looked up from germline, CDR1 is DFQATT and CDR2 is SNEGSKA (reference sequence). V shed 6 bases and J shed 0 bases, with 17 bases lying between them. The CDR3 nucleotides are TGCAGTGCCCCCGAGACCAACAGGGTGAACACTGAAGCTTTCTTT. Translation: CSAPETNRVNTEAFF.

This clonotype was counted between two and nine times. V gene TRBV5-1 combines with J gene TRBJ2-1; D is possibly TRBD1 or TRBD2 (5 bases each). Germline-derived CDR1 and CDR2 are SGHRS and YFSETQ. The CDR3 contains 15 residues. The V gene lost 7 bases and the J gene lost 3 bases, with 17 bases spanning the gap. The CDR3 coding sequence is TGCGCCAGCGGGGGTTGGACCAATAGCTACAATGAGCAGTTCTTC. The encoded protein is CASGGWTNSYNEQFF. The whole variable domain, filled in from reference TRBV5-1 and TRBJ2-1, reads KAGVTQTPRYLIKTRGQQVTLSCSPISGHRSVSWYQQTPGQGLQFLFEYFSETQRNKGNFPGRFSGRQFSNSRSEMNVSTLELGDSALYLCASGGWTNSYNEQFFGPGTRLTVL.

The chain is built from TRBV12-3 or TRBV12-4 and TRBJ1-4, with 7 bases fitting TRBD1. This CDR3 region has 14 residues. Losses at the gene ends were 4 bases for V and 6 bases for J; bases not matched to a gene: 5. The CDR3 DNA follows: TGTGCCAGCAGTTCCCCAGGGGGATATGAAAAACTGTTTTTT. This codes for CASSSPGGYEKLFF.